This TCR beta chain stems from a study of graft-versus-host responses after intestinal transplantation. At the level of the study: Among the recipients, transplants were multivisceral, liver-intestinal, or isolated intestinal. Among the recipients, all got anti-thymocyte globulin induction and then tacrolimus and steroids for around 3 years.

About this clone: Antigen specificity is unknown.

The V gene lost 4 bases and the J gene lost 12 bases, with 9 bases spanning the gap. The CDR3 extends over 10 amino acids. In germline, CDR1 is SEHNR, CDR2 FQNEAQ (reference sequence). This table comes from immunoSEQ multiplex PCR, and its TCRdb copy is limited to in-frame clones, with some not included. Among about 39,000 clones listed, 90% to 95% were seen once. Study-wide results and limits: Graft-versus-host to host-versus-graft clonal ratios in allografts were high in patients with graft-donor T cell macrochimerism. GvH clones detected in recipient marrow included some appearing first in ileum or blood.

The sequenced sample was unstimulated CD8+ T cells sorted from spleen or lymph node cells, obtained before transplant. This chain connects TRBV7-9 to TRBJ1-2; TRBD1 might be the D (5 bases). The receptor's source is a human donor who was the organ donor for an intestinal transplant. The CDR3 bases are TGTGCCAGCAGCTCGGGACCGCACACCTTC. This translates into CASSSGPHTF.